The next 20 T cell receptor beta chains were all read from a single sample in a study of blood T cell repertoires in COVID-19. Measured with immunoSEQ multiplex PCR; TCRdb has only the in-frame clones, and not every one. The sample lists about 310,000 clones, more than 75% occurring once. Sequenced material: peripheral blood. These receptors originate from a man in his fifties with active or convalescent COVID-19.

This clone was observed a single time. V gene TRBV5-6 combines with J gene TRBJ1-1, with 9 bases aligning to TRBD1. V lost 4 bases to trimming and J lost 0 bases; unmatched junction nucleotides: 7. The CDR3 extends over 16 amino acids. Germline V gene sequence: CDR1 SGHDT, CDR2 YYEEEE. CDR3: CASSPGWDRVNTEAFF. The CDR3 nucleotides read TGTGCCAGCAGCCCCGGCTGGGACAGGGTGAACACTGAAGCTTTCTTT.

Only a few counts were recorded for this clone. In nucleotides, the CDR3 is TGTGCCAGCAGCGACGGGGTATCCGGGGGCTACACCTTC. Translating it yields CASSDGVSGGYTF. The rearrangement links TRBV3-1 (or the pseudogene TRBV3-2) to TRBJ1-2; D unclear. Germline lookup yields CDR1 LGHDT and CDR2 YNNKEL (reference sequence). The CDR3 contains 13 residues. Trimming shortened V by 5 bases and J by 8 bases, and 15 bases separated the two germline ends.

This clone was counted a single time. Here the CDR3 reads CASSPRGGVYEQYF. In DNA, the CDR3 is TGTGCCAGCAGCCCCAGAGGGGGGGTCTACGAGCAGTACTTC. This sequence joins TRBV9 and TRBJ2-7, with D maybe TRBD2 (7 bases). CDR1 and CDR2 (germline): SGDLS, YYNGEE. The CDR3 consists of 14 residues. V was cut by 4 bases and J by 3 bases, with 14 bases left in between.

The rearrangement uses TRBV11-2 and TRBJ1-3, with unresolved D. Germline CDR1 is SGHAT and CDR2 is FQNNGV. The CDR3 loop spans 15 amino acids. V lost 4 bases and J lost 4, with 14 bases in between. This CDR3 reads CASSSTYGYGNTIYF. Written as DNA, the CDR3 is TGTGCCAGCAGCTCGACTTACGGCTACGGAAACACCATATATTTT.

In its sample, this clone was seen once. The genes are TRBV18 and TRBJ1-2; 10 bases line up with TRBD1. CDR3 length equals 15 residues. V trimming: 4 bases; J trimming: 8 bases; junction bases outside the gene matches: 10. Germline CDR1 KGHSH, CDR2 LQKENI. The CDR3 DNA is TGTGCCAGCTCACAAGGGACCGGGACAGGGGACGGCTACACCTTC. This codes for CASSQGTGTGDGYTF. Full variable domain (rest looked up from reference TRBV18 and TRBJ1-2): NAGVMQNPRHLVRRRGQEARLRCSPMKGHSHVYWYRQLPEEGLKFMVYLQKENIIDESGMPKERFSAEFPKEGPSILRIQQVVRGDSAAYFCASSQGTGTGDGYTFGSGTRLTVV.

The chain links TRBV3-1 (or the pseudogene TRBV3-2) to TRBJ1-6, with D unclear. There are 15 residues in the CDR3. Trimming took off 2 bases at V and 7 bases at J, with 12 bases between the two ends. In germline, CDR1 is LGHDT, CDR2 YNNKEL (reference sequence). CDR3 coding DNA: TGTGCCAGCAGCCAACAAACAGACACAAATTCACCCCTCCACTTT. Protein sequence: CASSQQTDTNSPLHF.

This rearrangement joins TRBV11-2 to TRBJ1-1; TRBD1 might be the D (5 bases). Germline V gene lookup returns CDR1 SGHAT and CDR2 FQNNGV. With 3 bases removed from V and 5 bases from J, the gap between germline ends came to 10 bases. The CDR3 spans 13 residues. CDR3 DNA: TGTGCCAGCAGCTTCCAAGGGGTAACTGAAGCTTTCTTT. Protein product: CASSFQGVTEAFF.

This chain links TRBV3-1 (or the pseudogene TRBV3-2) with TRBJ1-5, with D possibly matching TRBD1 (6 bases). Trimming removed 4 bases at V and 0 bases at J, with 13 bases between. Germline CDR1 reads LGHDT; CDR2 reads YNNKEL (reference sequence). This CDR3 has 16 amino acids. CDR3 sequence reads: CASSPSGQLSNQPQHF. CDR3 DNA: TGTGCCAGCAGCCCATCTGGACAGCTTAGCAATCAGCCCCAGCATTTT.

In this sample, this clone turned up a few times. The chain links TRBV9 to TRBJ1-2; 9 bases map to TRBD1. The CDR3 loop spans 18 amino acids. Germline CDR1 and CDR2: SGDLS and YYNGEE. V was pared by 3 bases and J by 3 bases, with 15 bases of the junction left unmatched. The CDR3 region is CASSDRPKRDRGDYGYTF. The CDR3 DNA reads TGTGCCAGCAGCGATCGCCCTAAAAGAGACAGGGGGGACTATGGCTACACCTTC.

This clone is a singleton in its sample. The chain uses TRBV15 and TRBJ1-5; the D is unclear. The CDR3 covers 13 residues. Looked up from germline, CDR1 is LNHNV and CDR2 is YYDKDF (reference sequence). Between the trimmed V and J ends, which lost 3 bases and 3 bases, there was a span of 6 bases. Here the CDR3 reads CATSRAPNQPQHF. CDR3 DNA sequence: TGTGCCACCAGCAGGGCACCCAATCAGCCCCAGCATTTT.

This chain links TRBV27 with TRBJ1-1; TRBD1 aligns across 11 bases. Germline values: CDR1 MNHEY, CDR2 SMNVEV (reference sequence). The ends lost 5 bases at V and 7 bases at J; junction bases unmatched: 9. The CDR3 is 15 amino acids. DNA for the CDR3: TGTGCCAGCAGTCAACCGGGACAGGGGGTTATTGAAGCTTTCTTT. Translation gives CASSQPGQGVIEAFF.

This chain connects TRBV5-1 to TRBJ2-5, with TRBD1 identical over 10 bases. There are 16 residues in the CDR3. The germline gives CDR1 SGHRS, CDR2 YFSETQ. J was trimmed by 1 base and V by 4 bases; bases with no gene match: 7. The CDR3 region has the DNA TGCGCCAGCAGCACGGGGACAGGGGACCCCCAAGAGACCCAGTACTTC. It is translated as CASSTGTGDPQETQYF.

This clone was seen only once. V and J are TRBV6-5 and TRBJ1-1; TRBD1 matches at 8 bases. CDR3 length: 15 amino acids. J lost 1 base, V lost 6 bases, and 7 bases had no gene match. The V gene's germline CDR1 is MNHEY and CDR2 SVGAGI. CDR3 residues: CASSDRDRRNTEAFF. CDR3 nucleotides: TGTGCCAGCAGCGACCGGGACAGGAGGAACACTGAAGCTTTCTTT.

CDR3 DNA sequence: TGTGCCAGCAGTCTCTACGGGCAGGGAGGCGAAAAACTGTTTTTT. This sequence encodes CASSLYGQGGEKLFF. This sequence joins TRBV27 and TRBJ1-4; D possibly corresponds to TRBD1 (5 bases). Per germline, CDR1 MNHEY and CDR2 SMNVEV (reference sequence). The CDR3 is made up of 15 amino acids. Trimming cost V 5 bases and J 8 bases, with 18 bases left between them.

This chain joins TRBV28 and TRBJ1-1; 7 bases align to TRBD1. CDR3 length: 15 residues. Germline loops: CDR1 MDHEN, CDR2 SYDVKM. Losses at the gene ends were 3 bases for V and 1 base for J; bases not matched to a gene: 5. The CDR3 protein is CASSFLGGWNTEAFF. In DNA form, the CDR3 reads TGTGCCAGCAGTTTTTTAGGGGGCTGGAACACTGAAGCTTTCTTT.

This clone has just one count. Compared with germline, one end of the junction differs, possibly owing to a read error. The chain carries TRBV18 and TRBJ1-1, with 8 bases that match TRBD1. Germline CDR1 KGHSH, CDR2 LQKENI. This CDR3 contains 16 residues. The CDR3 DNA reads TGTGCCAGCTCCCCACGGACAGGGTCTATGAACACTGAAGCTTTCTTT. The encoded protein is CASSPRTGSMNTEAFF. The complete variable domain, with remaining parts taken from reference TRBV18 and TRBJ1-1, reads NAGVMQNPRHLVRRRGQEARLRCSPMKGHSHVYWYRQLPEEGLKFMVYLQKENIIDESGMPKERFSAEFPKEGPSILRIQQVVRGDSAAYFCASSPRTGSMNTEAFFGQGTRLTVV.

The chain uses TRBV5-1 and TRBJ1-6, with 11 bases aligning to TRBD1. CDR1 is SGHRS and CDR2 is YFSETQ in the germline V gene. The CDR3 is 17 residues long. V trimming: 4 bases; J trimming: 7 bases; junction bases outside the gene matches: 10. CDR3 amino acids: CASSPGQGGMYNSPLHF. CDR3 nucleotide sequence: TGCGCCAGCAGCCCGGGACAGGGGGGAATGTACAATTCACCCCTCCACTTT.

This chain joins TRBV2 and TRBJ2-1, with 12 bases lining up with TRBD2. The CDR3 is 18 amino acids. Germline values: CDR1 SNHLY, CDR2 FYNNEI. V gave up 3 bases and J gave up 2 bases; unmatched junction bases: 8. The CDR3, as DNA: TGTGCCAGCAGTGAGACTAGCGGGAGATTCGGAACCTACAATGAGCAGTTCTTC. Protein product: CASSETSGRFGTYNEQFF.

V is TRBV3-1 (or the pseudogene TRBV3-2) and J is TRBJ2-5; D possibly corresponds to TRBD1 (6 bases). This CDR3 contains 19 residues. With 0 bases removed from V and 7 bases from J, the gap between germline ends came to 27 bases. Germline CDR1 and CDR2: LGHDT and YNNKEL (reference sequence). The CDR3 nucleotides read TGTGCCAGCAGCCAAGAAGTTATCCCGGGCGACAGGCGGAAGGTGACCCAGTACTTC. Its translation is CASSQEVIPGDRRKVTQYF.

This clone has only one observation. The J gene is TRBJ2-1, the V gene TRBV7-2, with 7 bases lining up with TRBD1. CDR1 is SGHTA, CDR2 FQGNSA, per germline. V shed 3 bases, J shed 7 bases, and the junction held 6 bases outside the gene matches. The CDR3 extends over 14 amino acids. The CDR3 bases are TGTGCCAGCAGCTTGACAGGGTTAGTGAATGAGCAGTTCTTC. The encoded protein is CASSLTGLVNEQFF.